This T cell receptor (beta chain) is from a study of blood T cells in healthy people across ages. Regarding the study as a whole: Per million T cells, TCR beta diversity dropped roughly linearly as age increased. Estimates based on one million T cells were treated as lower bounds.

Per sample, no less than 5.5 micrograms of total RNA were extracted. In the case of this clonotype: As yet, its antigen is unknown. A clone one base away is much larger, so this may be a read error.

V dropped 1 base and J dropped 0 bases, with 10 bases sitting between them. Per the germline V gene, CDR1 is SGHVS and CDR2 is FQNEAQ. This CDR3 is built from 16 residues. Using a J-beta primer mix together with a sample-barcoded 5' primer, a second PCR was run for roughly 6 to 11 cycles. A 12-random-nucleotide template-switch adaptor tagged each cDNA molecule. TCRdb used MiXCR to reprocess the 5' RACE reads, holding one entry per CDR3 protein. The table has 630,000 or so distinct CDR3 sequences, under 30% seen once. This chain uses TRBV7-8 with TRBJ1-5, with TRBD1 as a possible D gene (6 bases). The material sequenced was blood. The sequence came from an elderly woman in good health. The CDR3 DNA reads TGTGCCAGCAGCTTAGGGACAGCGTATAGCAATCAGCCCCAGCATTTT. Translating gives CASSLGTAYSNQPQHF. Based on the CDR3 plus reference TRBV7-8 and TRBJ1-5, the full variable domain is GAGVSQSPRYKVAKRGQDVALRCDPISGHVSLFWYQQALGQGPEFLTYFQNEAQLDKSGLPSDRFFAERPEGSVSTLKIQRTQQEDSAVYLCASSLGTAYSNQPQHFGDGTRLSIL.